This TCR beta chain was identified in a study of blood T cell repertoires in COVID-19. Overall study context: Material from acute and convalescent COVID-19 was sourced from the United States, Italy and Spain.

The ends were cut back, 7 bases at V and 4 bases at J, with 16 bases in the middle. This CDR3 contains 14 residues. Germline V gives CDR1 MGHDK, CDR2 SYGVNS. Donors were grouped by their self-reported clinical history. Authors' analysis steps: Estimated nucleated cell counts came from reference gene primer amplification. Sequencing used immunoSEQ multiplex PCR; TCRdb keeps in-frame clones, though not all of them. V and J calls and clone size are copied from that table; D and trimming were computed from the DNA. The sample contains fewer than 350,000 clones, 85% to 90% of which appear only once. The genes are TRBV25-1 and TRBJ2-5; weak D call: TRBD2 (7 bases). The source is a woman between 25 and 40 years old with acute COVID-19. Sequenced sample: PBMCs or T cells enriched from blood (not recorded which). CDR3 sequence reads: CASKQGGARETQYF. CDR3 sequence (DNA): TGTGCCAGCAAGCAAGGGGGGGCCCGAGAGACCCAGTACTTC.